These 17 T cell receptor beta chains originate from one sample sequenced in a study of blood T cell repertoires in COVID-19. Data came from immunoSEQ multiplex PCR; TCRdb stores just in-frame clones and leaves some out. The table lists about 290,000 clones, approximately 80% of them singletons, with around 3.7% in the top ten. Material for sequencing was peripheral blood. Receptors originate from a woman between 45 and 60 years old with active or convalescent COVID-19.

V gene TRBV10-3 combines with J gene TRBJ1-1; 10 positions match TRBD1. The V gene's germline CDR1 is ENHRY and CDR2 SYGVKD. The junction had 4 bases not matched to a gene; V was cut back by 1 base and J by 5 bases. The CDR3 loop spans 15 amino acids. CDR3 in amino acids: CAISEWDRGRTEAFF. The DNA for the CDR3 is TGTGCCATCAGTGAGTGGGACAGGGGACGGACTGAAGCTTTCTTT.

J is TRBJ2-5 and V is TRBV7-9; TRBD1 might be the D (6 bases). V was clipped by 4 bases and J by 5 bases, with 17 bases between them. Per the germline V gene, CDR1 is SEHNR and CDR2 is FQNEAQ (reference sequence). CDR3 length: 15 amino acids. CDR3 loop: CASSSRRGIGETQYF. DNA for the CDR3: TGTGCCAGCAGCTCCCGCAGGGGAATAGGGGAGACCCAGTACTTC.

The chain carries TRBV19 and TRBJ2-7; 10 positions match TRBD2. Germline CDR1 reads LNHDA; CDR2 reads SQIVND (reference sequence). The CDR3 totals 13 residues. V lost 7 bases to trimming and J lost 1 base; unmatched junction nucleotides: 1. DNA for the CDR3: TGTGCCAGTACGACTAGCGGGTCCTACGAGCAGTACTTC. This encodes CASTTSGSYEQYF.

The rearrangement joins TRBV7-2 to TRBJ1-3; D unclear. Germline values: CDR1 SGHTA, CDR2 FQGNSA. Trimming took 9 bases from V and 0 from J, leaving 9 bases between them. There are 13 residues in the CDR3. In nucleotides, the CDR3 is TGTGCCAGTGAGGCTTACTCTGGAAACACCATATATTTT. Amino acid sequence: CASEAYSGNTIYF.

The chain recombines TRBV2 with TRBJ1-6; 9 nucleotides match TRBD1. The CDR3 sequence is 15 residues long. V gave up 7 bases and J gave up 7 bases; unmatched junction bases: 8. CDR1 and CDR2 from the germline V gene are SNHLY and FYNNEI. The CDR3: CASTPRTGENSPLHF. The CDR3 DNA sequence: TGTGCCAGCACCCCAAGGACAGGGGAGAATTCACCCCTCCACTTT. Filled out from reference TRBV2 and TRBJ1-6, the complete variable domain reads EPEVTQTPSHQVTQMGQEVILRCVPISNHLYFYWYRQILGQKVEFLVSFYNNEISEKSEIFDDQFSVERPDGSNFTLKIRSTKLEDSAMYFCASTPRTGENSPLHFGNGTRLTVT.

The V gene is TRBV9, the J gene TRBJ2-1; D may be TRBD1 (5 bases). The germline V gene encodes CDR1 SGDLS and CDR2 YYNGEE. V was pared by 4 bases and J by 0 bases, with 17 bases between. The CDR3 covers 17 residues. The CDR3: CASSPQASTASYNEQFF. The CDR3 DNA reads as TGTGCCAGCAGCCCCCAAGCTTCGACAGCCTCCTACAATGAGCAGTTCTTC.

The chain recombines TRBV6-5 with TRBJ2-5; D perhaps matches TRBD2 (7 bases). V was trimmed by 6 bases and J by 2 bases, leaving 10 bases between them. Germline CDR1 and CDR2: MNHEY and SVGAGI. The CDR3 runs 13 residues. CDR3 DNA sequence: TGTGCCAGCAGAGGGGGGGTACAAGAGACCCAGTACTTC. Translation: CASRGGVQETQYF.

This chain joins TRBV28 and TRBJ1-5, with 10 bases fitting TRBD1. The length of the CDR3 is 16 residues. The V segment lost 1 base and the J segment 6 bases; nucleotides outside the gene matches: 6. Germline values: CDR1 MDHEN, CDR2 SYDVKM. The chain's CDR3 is CASSLSRTGGGQPQHF. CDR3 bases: TGTGCCAGCAGTTTATCAAGGACAGGGGGAGGTCAGCCCCAGCATTTT.

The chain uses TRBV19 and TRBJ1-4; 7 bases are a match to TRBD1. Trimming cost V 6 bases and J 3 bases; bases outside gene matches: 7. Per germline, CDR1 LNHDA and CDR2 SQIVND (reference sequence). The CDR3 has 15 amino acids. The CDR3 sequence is CASSTGTVPNEKLFF. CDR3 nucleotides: TGTGCCAGTAGCACGGGGACAGTCCCTAATGAAAAACTGTTTTTT.

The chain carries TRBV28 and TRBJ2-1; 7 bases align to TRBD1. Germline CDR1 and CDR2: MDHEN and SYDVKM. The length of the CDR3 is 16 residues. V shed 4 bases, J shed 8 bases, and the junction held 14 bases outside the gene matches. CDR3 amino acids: CASSSYRGSVIHEQFF. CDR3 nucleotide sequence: TGTGCCAGCAGTTCCTACAGGGGTTCGGTTATCCATGAGCAGTTCTTC.

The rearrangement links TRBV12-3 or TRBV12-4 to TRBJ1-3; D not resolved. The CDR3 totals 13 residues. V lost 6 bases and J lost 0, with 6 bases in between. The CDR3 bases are TGTGCCAGCAGAGACATCTCTGGAAACACCATATATTTT. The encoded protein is CASRDISGNTIYF.

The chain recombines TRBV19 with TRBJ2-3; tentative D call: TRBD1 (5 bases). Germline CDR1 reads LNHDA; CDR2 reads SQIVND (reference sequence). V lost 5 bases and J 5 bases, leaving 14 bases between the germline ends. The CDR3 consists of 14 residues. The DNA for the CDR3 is TGTGCCAGTAGTCTTCAGGGTCCGGGAGATACGCAGTATTTT. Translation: CASSLQGPGDTQYF.

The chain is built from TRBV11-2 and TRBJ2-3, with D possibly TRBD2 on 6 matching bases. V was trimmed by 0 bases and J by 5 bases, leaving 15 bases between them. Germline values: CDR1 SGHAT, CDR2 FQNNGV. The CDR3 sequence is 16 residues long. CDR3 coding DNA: TGTGCCAGCAGCTTAGATCGGGTGGAGGGATTAGATACGCAGTATTTT. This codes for CASSLDRVEGLDTQYF.

The CDR3 DNA is TGTGCCAGCAGTTACTCGTCAGGGGTGAACACTGAAGCTTTCTTT. Encoded protein: CASSYSSGVNTEAFF. This chain links TRBV6-5 with TRBJ1-1; the D gene is possibly TRBD1 (6 bases). Trimming pared 0 bases from V and 0 bases from J, leaving 8 bases between. Germline loops: CDR1 MNHEY, CDR2 SVGAGI. The CDR3 spans 15 residues.

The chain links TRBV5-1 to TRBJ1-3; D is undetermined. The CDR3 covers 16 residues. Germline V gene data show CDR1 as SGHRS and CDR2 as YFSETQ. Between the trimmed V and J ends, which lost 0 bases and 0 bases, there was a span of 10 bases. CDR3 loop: CASSLGASGSGNTIYF. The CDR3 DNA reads TGCGCCAGCAGCTTGGGTGCCAGCGGCTCTGGAAACACCATATATTTT.

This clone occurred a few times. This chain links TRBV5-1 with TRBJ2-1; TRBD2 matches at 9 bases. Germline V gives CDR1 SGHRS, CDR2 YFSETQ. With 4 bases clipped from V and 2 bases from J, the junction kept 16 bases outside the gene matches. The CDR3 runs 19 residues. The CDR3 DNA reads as TGCGCCAGCAGCCCCACCCCCTCCGGGGCGGGAGGGACCTACAATGAGCAGTTCTTC. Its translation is CASSPTPSGAGGTYNEQFF.

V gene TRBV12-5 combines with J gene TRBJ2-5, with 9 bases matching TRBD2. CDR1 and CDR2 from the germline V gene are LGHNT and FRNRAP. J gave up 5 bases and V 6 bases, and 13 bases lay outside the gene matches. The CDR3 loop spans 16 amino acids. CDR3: CASGRGLAGVWETQYF. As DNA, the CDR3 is TGTGCTAGTGGCCGCGGGTTAGCGGGAGTATGGGAGACCCAGTACTTC.